Presented here are 13 T cell receptor beta chains from one specimen sequenced in a study of beta chain features in type 1 diabetes. Regarding the study as a whole: Type 1 diabetes patients had moderately but significantly shorter TCRB CDR3s in all four CD4+ subsets.

These receptors lack a known antigen. Of the isolated RNA, all was reverse transcribed, and so the sequenced material was expressed TCRB transcripts. Profiled with immunoSEQ multiplex PCR; TCRdb holds only in-frame clones, not every one. This table has over 150,000 clones, about a tenth appearing once. What was sequenced was central memory CD4+ T cells from blood. The source is a man in his thirties or forties with type 1 diabetes.

The gene calls are TRBV18 and TRBJ1-1; no reliable D call. Germline assignment: CDR1 KGHSH and CDR2 LQKENI. The V and J ends lost 3 bases and 5 bases respectively, with 13 bases between them. The CDR3 consists of 14 residues. The CDR3 sequence: CASSPPSGKTEAFF. Here the CDR3 DNA reads TGTGCCAGCTCACCTCCTTCCGGTAAGACTGAAGCTTTCTTT. The variable domain in full, with the rest retrieved from reference TRBV18 and TRBJ1-1, is NAGVMQNPRHLVRRRGQEARLRCSPMKGHSHVYWYRQLPEEGLKFMVYLQKENIIDESGMPKERFSAEFPKEGPSILRIQQVVRGDSAAYFCASSPPSGKTEAFFGQGTRLTVV.

This clone turned up a few times. J is TRBJ2-7 and V is TRBV7-3; 10 nucleotides align to TRBD2. The CDR3 runs 15 residues. Germline loops: CDR1 SGHTA, CDR2 FQGTGA. Trimming removed 3 bases from V and 3 bases from J; junction bases left unmatched: 5. CDR3 in DNA: TGTGCCAGCAGCTTCCTAGCGGGAGACGGCTACGAGCAGTACTTC. Its protein is CASSFLAGDGYEQYF.

This rearrangement joins TRBV7-2 to TRBJ1-2; 7 bases line up with TRBD1. This CDR3 spans 13 amino acids. Germline values: CDR1 SGHTA, CDR2 FQGNSA. Unmatched junction bases numbered 2, after V lost 3 bases and J lost 4 bases. The CDR3 DNA is TGTGCCAGCAGCTTTAGACAGGGCTATGGCTACACCTTC. It translates to CASSFRQGYGYTF. Combining the CDR3 with reference TRBV7-2 and TRBJ1-2 gives the whole variable domain GAGVSQSPSNKVTEKGKDVELRCDPISGHTALYWYRQSLGQGLEFLIYFQGNSAPDKSGLPSDRFSAERTGGSVSTLTIQRTQQEDSAVYLCASSFRQGYGYTFGSGTRLTVV.

This clone turned up a few times. The chain couples TRBV11-2 to TRBJ2-1; 8 positions agree with TRBD1. Germline CDR1 reads SGHAT; CDR2 reads FQNNGV. J lost 1 base, V lost 8 bases, and 4 bases had no gene match. The CDR3 runs 14 residues. The CDR3 sequence is CASRGQASYNEQFF. CDR3 bases: TGTGCCAGCCGGGGACAGGCGTCCTACAATGAGCAGTTCTTC.

The V call is TRBV5-1, the J call TRBJ2-1; D might be TRBD2 (6 bases). Germline loops: CDR1 SGHRS, CDR2 YFSETQ. The CDR3 has 15 residues. Trimming removed 5 bases at V and 4 bases at J, with 16 bases between. The CDR3 DNA is TGCGCCAGCAGTAAACTAGCAGGAGATTACAATGAGCAGTTCTTC. The encoded protein is CASSKLAGDYNEQFF.

V is TRBV28 and J is TRBJ1-5; D uncertain. The germline V gene encodes CDR1 MDHEN and CDR2 SYDVKM. Trimming cost V 5 bases and J 5 bases, with 7 bases left between them. The CDR3 length is 12 residues. The CDR3 spells CASSLTDQPQHF. Here the CDR3 DNA reads TGTGCCAGCAGTCTAACGGATCAGCCCCAGCATTTT.

This clone was detected only a few times. The chain couples TRBV29-1 to TRBJ1-1; D remains ambiguous. The CDR3 length is 13 residues. Germline V gives CDR1 SQVTM, CDR2 ANQGSEA. V lost 2 bases to trimming and J lost 0 bases, with 7 bases between them. In DNA, the CDR3 is TGCAGCGTTGAATTGAGTATGAACACTGAAGCTTTCTTT. Encoded protein: CSVELSMNTEAFF.

The rearrangement links TRBV15 to TRBJ1-4; 10 bases map to TRBD1. Germline V gene lookup returns CDR1 LNHNV and CDR2 YYDKDF (reference sequence). The CDR3 consists of 14 residues. V gave up 5 bases and J gave up 8 bases; unmatched junction bases: 5. The CDR3 spells CATSQDRGREKLFF. In DNA, the CDR3 is TGTGCCACCAGCCAAGACAGGGGGCGCGAAAAACTGTTTTTT.

This clone came up a few times. The chain recombines TRBV7-2 with TRBJ2-1; TRBD1 might be the D (5 bases). Germline V CDR1 and CDR2: SGHTA, FQGNSA. V was clipped by 8 bases and J by 0 bases, with 5 bases between them. This CDR3 region has 12 residues. CDR3: CASGASYNEQFF. The CDR3 DNA reads TGTGCCAGCGGGGCCTCCTACAATGAGCAGTTCTTC.

The chain links TRBV4-2 to TRBJ2-7, with 9 bases matching TRBD2. The CDR3 length is 15 residues. V trimming: 0 bases; J trimming: 6 bases; junction bases outside the gene matches: 6. Germline V gene sequence: CDR1 LGHNA, CDR2 YNFKEQ. This CDR3 reads CASSQEASGASEQYF. In DNA form, the CDR3 reads TGTGCCAGCAGCCAAGAAGCTAGCGGGGCGAGCGAGCAGTACTTC.

The chain links TRBV2 to TRBJ1-4; D call uncertain. This CDR3 contains 14 residues. Germline lookup yields CDR1 SNHLY and CDR2 FYNNEI. V lost 6 bases and J 4 bases, leaving 12 bases between the germline ends. This CDR3 is CASRGHGGNEKLFF. The CDR3 DNA follows: TGTGCCAGCAGAGGGCACGGAGGTAATGAAAAACTGTTTTTT.

The genes are TRBV7-3 and TRBJ1-2; D is unresolved. Trimming took off 2 bases at V and 4 bases at J, with 17 bases between the two ends. Germline assignment: CDR1 SGHTA and CDR2 FQGTGA. The CDR3 is 16 residues long. The CDR3 coding sequence is TGTGCCAGCAGCTTAGGTTTACGAGGGAACACCTATGGCTACACCTTC. It specifies CASSLGLRGNTYGYTF.

The J gene is TRBJ2-7, the V gene TRBV20-1, with D perhaps TRBD1 (6 bases). This CDR3 region has 10 residues. The germline CDR1 and CDR2 sequences are DFQATT and SNEGSKA (reference sequence). V lost 7 bases to trimming and J lost 7 bases, with 11 bases between them. The CDR3 DNA is TGCAGTGACAACGACAGGGAGCAGTACTTC. The encoded protein is CSDNDREQYF.